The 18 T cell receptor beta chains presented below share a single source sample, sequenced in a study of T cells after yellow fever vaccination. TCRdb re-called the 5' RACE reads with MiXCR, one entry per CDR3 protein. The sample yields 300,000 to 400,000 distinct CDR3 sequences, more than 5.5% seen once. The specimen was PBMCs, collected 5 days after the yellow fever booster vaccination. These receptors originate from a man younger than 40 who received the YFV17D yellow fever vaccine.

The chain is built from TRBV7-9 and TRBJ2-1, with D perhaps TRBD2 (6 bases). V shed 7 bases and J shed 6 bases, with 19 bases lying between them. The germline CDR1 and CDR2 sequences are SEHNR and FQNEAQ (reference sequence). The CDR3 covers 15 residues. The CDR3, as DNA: TGTGCCAGCACCCTAGGGGCGGGGACCTCCAATGAGCAGTTCTTC. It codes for CASTLGAGTSNEQFF.

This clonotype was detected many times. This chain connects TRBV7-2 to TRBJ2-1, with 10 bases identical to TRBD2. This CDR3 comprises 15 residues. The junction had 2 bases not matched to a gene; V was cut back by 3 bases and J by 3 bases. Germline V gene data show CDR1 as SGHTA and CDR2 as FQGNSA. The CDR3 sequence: CASSFSGRGYNEQFF. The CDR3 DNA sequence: TGTGCCAGCAGCTTCAGCGGGAGGGGCTACAATGAGCAGTTCTTC.

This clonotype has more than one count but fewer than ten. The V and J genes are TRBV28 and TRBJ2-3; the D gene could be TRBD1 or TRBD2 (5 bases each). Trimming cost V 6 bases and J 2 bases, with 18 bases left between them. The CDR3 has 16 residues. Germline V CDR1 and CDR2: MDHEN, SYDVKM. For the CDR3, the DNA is TGTGCCAGCAGACGGCCGGAGGACACAACCACAGATACGCAGTATTTT. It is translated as CASRRPEDTTTDTQYF.

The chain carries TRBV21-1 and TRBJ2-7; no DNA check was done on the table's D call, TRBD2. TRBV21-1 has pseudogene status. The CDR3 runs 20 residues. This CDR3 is CASSKGATCWLAVISYEQYF. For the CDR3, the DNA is TGTGCCAGCAGCAAAGGGGCGACCTGTTGGCTAGCGGTGATCTCCTACGAGCAGTACTTC.

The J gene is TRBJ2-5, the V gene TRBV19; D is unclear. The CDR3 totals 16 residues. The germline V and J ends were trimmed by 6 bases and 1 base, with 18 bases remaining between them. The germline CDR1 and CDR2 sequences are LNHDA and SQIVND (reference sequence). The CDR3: CASSPGVSAGQETQYF. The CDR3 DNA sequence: TGTGCCAGTAGCCCTGGGGTCTCGGCAGGCCAAGAGACCCAGTACTTC.

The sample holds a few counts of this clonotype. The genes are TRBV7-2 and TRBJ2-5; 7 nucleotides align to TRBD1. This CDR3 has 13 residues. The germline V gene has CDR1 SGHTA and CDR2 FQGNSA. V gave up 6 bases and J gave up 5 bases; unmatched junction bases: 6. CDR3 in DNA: TGTGCCAGCAGTACGGACAGGCTCGAGACCCAGTACTTC. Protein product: CASSTDRLETQYF.

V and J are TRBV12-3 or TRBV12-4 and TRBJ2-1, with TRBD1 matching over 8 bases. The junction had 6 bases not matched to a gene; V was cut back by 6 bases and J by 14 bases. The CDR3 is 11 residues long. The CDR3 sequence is CASSTGQAEFF. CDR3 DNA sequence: TGTGCCAGCAGCACGGGACAGGCGGAGTTCTTC.

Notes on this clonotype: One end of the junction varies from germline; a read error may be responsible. The CDR3 region is CSVSGLMAKNIQHF. The CDR3 DNA reads TGCAGTGTCTCGGGACTTATGGCCAAAAACATTCAGCACTTC. The genes are TRBV20-1 and TRBJ2-4, with a weak D call TRBD2 (6 bases). Germline CDR1 is DFQATT and CDR2 is SNEGSKA (reference sequence). The CDR3 spans 14 residues.

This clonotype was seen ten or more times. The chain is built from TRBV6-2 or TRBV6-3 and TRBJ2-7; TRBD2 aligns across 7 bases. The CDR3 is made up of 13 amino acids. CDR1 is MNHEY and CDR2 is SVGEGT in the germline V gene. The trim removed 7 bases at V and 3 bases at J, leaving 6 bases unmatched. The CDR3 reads CASTEAGDYEQYF. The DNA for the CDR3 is TGTGCCAGCACGGAGGCGGGGGACTACGAGCAGTACTTC.

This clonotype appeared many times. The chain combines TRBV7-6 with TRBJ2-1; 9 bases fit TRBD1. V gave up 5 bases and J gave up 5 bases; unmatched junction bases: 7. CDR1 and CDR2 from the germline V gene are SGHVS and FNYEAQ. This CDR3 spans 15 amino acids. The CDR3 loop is CASSLRDRAHNEQFF. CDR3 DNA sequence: TGTGCCAGCAGCCTCCGGGACAGGGCTCACAATGAGCAGTTCTTC.

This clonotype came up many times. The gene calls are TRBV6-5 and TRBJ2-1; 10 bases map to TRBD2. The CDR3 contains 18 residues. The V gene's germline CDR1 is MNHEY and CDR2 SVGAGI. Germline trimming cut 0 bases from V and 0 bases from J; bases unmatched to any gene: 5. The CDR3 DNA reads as TGTGCCAGCAGTTACTCGACTAGCGGGCCATACTCCTACAATGAGCAGTTCTTC. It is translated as CASSYSTSGPYSYNEQFF.

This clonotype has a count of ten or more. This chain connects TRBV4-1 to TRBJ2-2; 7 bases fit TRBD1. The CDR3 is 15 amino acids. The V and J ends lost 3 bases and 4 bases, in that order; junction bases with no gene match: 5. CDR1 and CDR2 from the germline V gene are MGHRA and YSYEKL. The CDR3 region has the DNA TGCGCCAGCAGCCATGTAGGGACAGCCACCGGGGAGCTGTTTTTT. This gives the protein CASSHVGTATGELFF.

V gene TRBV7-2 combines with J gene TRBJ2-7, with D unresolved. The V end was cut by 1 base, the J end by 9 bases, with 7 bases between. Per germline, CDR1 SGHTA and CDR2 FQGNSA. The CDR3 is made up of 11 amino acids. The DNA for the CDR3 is TGTGCCAGCAGCTTAGGACTTGGGCAGTACTTC. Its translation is CASSLGLGQYF.

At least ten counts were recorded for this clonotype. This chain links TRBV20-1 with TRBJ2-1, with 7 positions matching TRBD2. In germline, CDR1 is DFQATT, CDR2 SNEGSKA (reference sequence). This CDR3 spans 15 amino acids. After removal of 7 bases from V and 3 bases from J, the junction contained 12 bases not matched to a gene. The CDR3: CSGKNPSGSYNEQFF. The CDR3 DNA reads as TGCAGTGGTAAGAACCCTAGCGGCAGCTACAATGAGCAGTTCTTC.

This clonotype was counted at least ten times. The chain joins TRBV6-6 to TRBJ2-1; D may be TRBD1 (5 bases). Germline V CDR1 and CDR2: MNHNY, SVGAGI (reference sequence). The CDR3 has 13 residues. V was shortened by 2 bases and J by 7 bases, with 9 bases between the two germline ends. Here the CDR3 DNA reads TGTGCCAGCAGTTACGCCAGGGTGAATGAGCAGTTCTTC. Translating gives CASSYARVNEQFF.

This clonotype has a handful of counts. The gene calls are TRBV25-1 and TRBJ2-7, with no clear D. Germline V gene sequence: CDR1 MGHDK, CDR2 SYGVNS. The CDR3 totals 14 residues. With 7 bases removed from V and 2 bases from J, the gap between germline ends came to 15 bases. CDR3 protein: CASTPPRSPYEQYF. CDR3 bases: TGTGCCAGCACTCCCCCGCGATCCCCCTACGAGCAGTACTTC.

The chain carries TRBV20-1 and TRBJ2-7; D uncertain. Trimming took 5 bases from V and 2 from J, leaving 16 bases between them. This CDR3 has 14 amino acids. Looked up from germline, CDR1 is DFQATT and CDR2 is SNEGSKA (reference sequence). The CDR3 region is CSAGFLGRPYEQYF. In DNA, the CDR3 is TGCAGTGCTGGATTCCTTGGGCGGCCCTACGAGCAGTACTTC.

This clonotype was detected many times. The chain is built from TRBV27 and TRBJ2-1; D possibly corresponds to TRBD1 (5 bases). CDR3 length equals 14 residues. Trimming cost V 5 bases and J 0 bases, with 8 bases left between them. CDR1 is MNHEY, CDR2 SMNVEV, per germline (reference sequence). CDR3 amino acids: CASSIRGSYNEQFF. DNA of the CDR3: TGTGCCAGCAGTATAAGGGGCTCCTACAATGAGCAGTTCTTC.